This is a list of T cell receptor beta chains from one sample in a study of cytomegalovirus exposure and HLA in healthy donors. The data were produced by immunoSEQ multiplex PCR, yet TCRdb's version contains in-frame clones alone and is incomplete. Here the sample table reports some 200,000 clones. The sequencing input was PBMCs. The origin of the receptors is a boy between 5 and 17 years old in good health and CMV-seronegative. Each CDR3 is given with its conserved first and last residue. Fields, in order: V gene, J gene, D gene, CDR3 DNA, CDR3 protein. The D gene is left open where the match is weak.

v_call: TRBV6-4
j_call: TRBJ2-2
d_call: -
cdr3_nt: TGTGCCAGCAGTGTGGGCAGTGGGTACACCGGGGAGCTGTTTTTT
cdr3_aa: CASSVGSGYTGELFF

v_call: TRBV9
j_call: TRBJ1-6
d_call: TRBD1
cdr3_nt: TGTGCCAGCAGCCCTACAACAGGGGTGAGTTCACCCCTCCACTTT
cdr3_aa: CASSPTTGVSSPLHF

v_call: TRBV21-1
j_call: TRBJ1-2
d_call: -
cdr3_nt: TGTGCCAGCAGCGGACAGATAACCGGGGGCTACACCTTC
cdr3_aa: CASSGQITGGYTF

v_call: TRBV4-2
j_call: TRBJ2-1
d_call: -
cdr3_nt: TGTGCCAGCAGCCAAGCCGGACTCGAATCGAGTGAGCAGTTCTTC
cdr3_aa: CASSQAGLESSEQFF

v_call: TRBV13
j_call: TRBJ2-7
d_call: TRBD2
cdr3_nt: TGTGCCAGCAGCGCCCGGGGACTAGCGTCGGACGGAGGCTCCTACGAGCAGTACTTC
cdr3_aa: CASSARGLASDGGSYEQYF

v_call: TRBV6-5
j_call: TRBJ2-1
d_call: -
cdr3_nt: TGTGCCAGCAGTTATGGCGGGGATCCCTACAATGAGCAGTTCTTC
cdr3_aa: CASSYGGDPYNEQFF

v_call: TRBV19
j_call: TRBJ2-7
d_call: TRBD1
cdr3_nt: TGTGCCAGTAGTCCGGGGCCGGGACAGATATCCTACGAGCAGTACTTC
cdr3_aa: CASSPGPGQISYEQYF

v_call: TRBV10-3
j_call: TRBJ1-4
d_call: -
cdr3_nt: TGTGCCATCAGGTCAGGGTTAGGTGAAAAACTGTTTTTT
cdr3_aa: CAIRSGLGEKLFF

v_call: TRBV6-6
j_call: TRBJ1-5
d_call: TRBD1
cdr3_nt: TGTGCCAGCAGTACGACAGGGGGCTATAGCAATCAGCCCCAGCATTTT
cdr3_aa: CASSTTGGYSNQPQHF

v_call: TRBV30
j_call: TRBJ1-5
d_call: TRBD1
cdr3_nt: TGTGCCTGGAGTATGACAGGGCTCAATCAGCCCCAGCATTTT
cdr3_aa: CAWSMTGLNQPQHF

v_call: TRBV4-1
j_call: TRBJ1-3
d_call: -
cdr3_nt: TGCGCCAGCAGCCTTACAGCAGCCTCTGGAAACACCATATATTTT
cdr3_aa: CASSLTAASGNTIYF

v_call: TRBV18
j_call: TRBJ1-2
d_call: -
cdr3_nt: TGTGCCAGCCTCGCCCTCAAGGAGTCTAACTATGGCTACACCTTC
cdr3_aa: CASLALKESNYGYTF

v_call: TRBV19
j_call: TRBJ1-2
d_call: -
cdr3_nt: TGTGCCAGTAGTATAGCAGGGATGATTGATGGCTACACCTTC
cdr3_aa: CASSIAGMIDGYTF

v_call: TRBV28
j_call: TRBJ1-2
d_call: -
cdr3_nt: TGTGCCAGCAGTGAAGGACGGGGCTATGGCTACACCTTC
cdr3_aa: CASSEGRGYGYTF

v_call: TRBV9
j_call: TRBJ1-2
d_call: -
cdr3_nt: TGTGCCAGCAGCCCCCGAGGGGACGGGAGAACATATGGCTACACCTTC
cdr3_aa: CASSPRGDGRTYGYTF

v_call: TRBV7-2
j_call: TRBJ2-7
d_call: TRBD2
cdr3_nt: TGTGCCAGCAGCTTCGGTGCGGGGGCCTACGAGCAGTACTTC
cdr3_aa: CASSFGAGAYEQYF

v_call: TRBV9
j_call: TRBJ1-1
d_call: -
cdr3_nt: TGTGCCAGCAGCCCGAACTCCAGGGGCGACACTGAAGCTTTCTTT
cdr3_aa: CASSPNSRGDTEAFF

v_call: TRBV29-1
j_call: TRBJ2-1
d_call: TRBD1
cdr3_nt: TGCAGCGTCCACCGGGACAGGGGCCGGACCCAATTTCTTAACCCTGACAATGAGCAGTTCTTC
cdr3_aa: CSVHRDRGRTQFLNPDNEQFF

v_call: TRBV19
j_call: TRBJ2-6
d_call: -
cdr3_nt: TGTGCCAGCAGGCAGACCTCTGGGGCCAACGTCCTGACTTTC
cdr3_aa: CASRQTSGANVLTF

v_call: TRBV7-3
j_call: TRBJ1-2
d_call: -
cdr3_nt: TGTGCCAGCAGCTTAACGCAGGGTCAAGGCTACACCTTC
cdr3_aa: CASSLTQGQGYTF

v_call: TRBV2
j_call: TRBJ2-2
d_call: -
cdr3_nt: TGTGCCAGCAGTTCGGGGTACACCGGGGAGCTGTTTTTT
cdr3_aa: CASSSGYTGELFF

v_call: TRBV4-1
j_call: TRBJ2-7
d_call: -
cdr3_nt: TGCGCCAGCAGCCAAGATGTCCTTTACGGGCAGTACTTC
cdr3_aa: CASSQDVLYGQYF

v_call: TRBV6-5
j_call: TRBJ1-2
d_call: -
cdr3_nt: TGTGCCAGCAGCGACAGTACCTATGGCTACACCTTC
cdr3_aa: CASSDSTYGYTF

v_call: TRBV5-4
j_call: TRBJ2-1
d_call: TRBD2
cdr3_nt: TGTGCCAGCAGCACGGGACTAGCGGGCAATGAGCAGTTCTTC
cdr3_aa: CASSTGLAGNEQFF

v_call: TRBV27
j_call: TRBJ1-5
d_call: TRBD1
cdr3_nt: TGTGCCAGCAGTTCATACAGGGGTAATCAGCCCCAGCATTTT
cdr3_aa: CASSSYRGNQPQHF

v_call: TRBV28
j_call: TRBJ1-2
d_call: -
cdr3_nt: TGTGCCAGCAGTGGGGGGGGGTCGGGTCTTAACTATGGCTACACCTTC
cdr3_aa: CASSGGGSGLNYGYTF

v_call: TRBV9
j_call: TRBJ2-7
d_call: TRBD1
cdr3_nt: TGTGCCAGCAGCGTAGGTGGGGACAGCACCTACGAGCAGTACTTC
cdr3_aa: CASSVGGDSTYEQYF

v_call: TRBV6-1
j_call: TRBJ1-1
d_call: -
cdr3_nt: TGTGCCAGCAGTGAGGGGCAGGAAGGGACTGAAGCTTTCTTT
cdr3_aa: CASSEGQEGTEAFF

v_call: TRBV9
j_call: TRBJ2-3
d_call: -
cdr3_nt: TGTGCCAGCAGCGTATTCGCGGGGTTCACAGATACGCAGTATTTT
cdr3_aa: CASSVFAGFTDTQYF

v_call: TRBV19
j_call: TRBJ1-1
d_call: -
cdr3_nt: TGTGCCAGTAGTACATCGACAGTAATGAACACTGAAGCTTTCTTT
cdr3_aa: CASSTSTVMNTEAFF

v_call: TRBV5-1
j_call: TRBJ2-7
d_call: -
cdr3_nt: TGCGCCAGCAGCTTGGCCTCAGATACCCTCTACGAGCAGTACTTC
cdr3_aa: CASSLASDTLYEQYF

v_call: TRBV9
j_call: TRBJ2-1
d_call: -
cdr3_nt: TGTGCCAGCAGCGTAGAGGGGGGGAGCAATTGGGATGAGCAGTTCTTC
cdr3_aa: CASSVEGGSNWDEQFF

v_call: TRBV5-4
j_call: TRBJ2-1
d_call: TRBD1
cdr3_nt: TGTGCCAGCAGCTTCGCGGGACAGGGCATAAATGAGCAGTTCTTC
cdr3_aa: CASSFAGQGINEQFF

v_call: TRBV19
j_call: TRBJ2-7
d_call: TRBD1
cdr3_nt: TGTGCCAGTAGTACCCTCCCGGGACAGGGTTCCTACGAGCAGTACTTC
cdr3_aa: CASSTLPGQGSYEQYF

v_call: TRBV5-1
j_call: TRBJ1-1
d_call: -
cdr3_nt: TGCGCCAGCAGGGGTGGACAGAGTGAAGCTTTCTTT
cdr3_aa: CASRGGQSEAFF

v_call: TRBV4-1
j_call: TRBJ2-1
d_call: -
cdr3_nt: TGCGCCAGCAGTAGCGGGGACAGGGCCCCCGAGCATGAGCAGTTCTTC
cdr3_aa: CASSSGDRAPEHEQFF

v_call: TRBV5-4
j_call: TRBJ1-6
d_call: -
cdr3_nt: TGTGCCAGCAGCTTGGGACAGTATAATTCACCCCTCCACTTT
cdr3_aa: CASSLGQYNSPLHF

v_call: TRBV15
j_call: TRBJ2-1
d_call: -
cdr3_nt: TGTGCCACCAGCAGAGTCGCCTACAATGAGCAGTTCTTC
cdr3_aa: CATSRVAYNEQFF

v_call: TRBV29-1
j_call: TRBJ1-2
d_call: -
cdr3_nt: TGCAGCGTTGAAGGCGGATTTGGCTACACCTTC
cdr3_aa: CSVEGGFGYTF

v_call: TRBV23-1
j_call: TRBJ1-2
d_call: -
cdr3_nt: TGCGCCCGCGTGAGGGAGAGCTACACCTTC
cdr3_aa: CARVRESYTF